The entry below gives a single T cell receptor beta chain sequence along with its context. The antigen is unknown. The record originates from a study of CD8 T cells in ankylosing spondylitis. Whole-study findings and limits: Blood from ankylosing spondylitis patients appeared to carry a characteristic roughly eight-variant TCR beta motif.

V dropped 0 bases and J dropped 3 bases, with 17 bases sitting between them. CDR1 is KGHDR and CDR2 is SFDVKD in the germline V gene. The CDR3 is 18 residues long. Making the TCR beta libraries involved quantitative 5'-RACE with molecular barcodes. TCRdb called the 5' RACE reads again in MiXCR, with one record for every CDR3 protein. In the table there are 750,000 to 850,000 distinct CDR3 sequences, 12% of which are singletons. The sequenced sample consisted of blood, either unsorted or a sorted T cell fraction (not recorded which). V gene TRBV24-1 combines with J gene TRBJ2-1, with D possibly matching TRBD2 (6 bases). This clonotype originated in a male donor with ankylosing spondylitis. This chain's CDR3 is CATSDLGRSGSYYNEQFF. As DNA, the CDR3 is TGTGCCACCAGTGATTTGGGGAGAAGCGGGTCCTACTACAATGAGCAGTTCTTC.